This T cell receptor (beta chain) was documented in a study of blood T cell repertoires in COVID-19. On the study more broadly: Both acute and convalescent COVID-19 samples were obtained from the United States, Italy and Spain. PBMCs, B-cell-depleted T cells, or T cells were the source of the cDNA or gDNA that made up the material.

Source study methods: Estimated nucleated cell counts came from reference gene primer amplification. Clones were read by immunoSEQ multiplex PCR, and TCRdb kept only the in-frame ones, dropping some. V and J calls plus clone size are reproduced from that table; the DNA served to infer D and trimming. The table lists tens of thousands of clones, over 75% of them singletons. Germline CDR1 and CDR2: SGHRS and YFSETQ. CDR3 length: 15 residues. Trimming took 4 bases from V and 3 from J, leaving 16 bases between them. The V and J genes are TRBV5-1 and TRBJ1-1; tentatively, D is TRBD1 (6 bases). The specimen was peripheral blood. This clonotype was sampled from a man aged 45-60 years with active COVID-19. The DNA for the CDR3 is TGCGCCAGCAGCCCCATACAGGGATGGGACACTGAAGCTTTCTTT. Translating gives CASSPIQGWDTEAFF. Together with reference TRBV5-1 and TRBJ1-1, the CDR3 gives the full variable domain: KAGVTQTPRYLIKTRGQQVTLSCSPISGHRSVSWYQQTPGQGLQFLFEYFSETQRNKGNFPGRFSGRQFSNSRSEMNVSTLELGDSALYLCASSPIQGWDTEAFFGQGTRLTVV.